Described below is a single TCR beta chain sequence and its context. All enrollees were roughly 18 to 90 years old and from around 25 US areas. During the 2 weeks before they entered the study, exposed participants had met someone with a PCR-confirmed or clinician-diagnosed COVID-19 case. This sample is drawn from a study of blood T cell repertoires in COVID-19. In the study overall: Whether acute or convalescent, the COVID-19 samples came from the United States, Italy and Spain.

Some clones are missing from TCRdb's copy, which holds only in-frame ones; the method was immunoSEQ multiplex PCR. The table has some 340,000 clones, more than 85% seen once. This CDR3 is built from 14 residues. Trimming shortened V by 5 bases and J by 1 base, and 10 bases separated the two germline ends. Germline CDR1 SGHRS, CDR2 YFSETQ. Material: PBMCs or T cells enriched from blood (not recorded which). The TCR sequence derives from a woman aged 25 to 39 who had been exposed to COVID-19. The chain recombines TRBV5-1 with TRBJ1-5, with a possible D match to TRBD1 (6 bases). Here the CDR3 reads CASRPGVSNQPQHF. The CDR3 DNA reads TGCGCCAGCAGACCAGGGGTGAGCAATCAGCCCCAGCATTTT.